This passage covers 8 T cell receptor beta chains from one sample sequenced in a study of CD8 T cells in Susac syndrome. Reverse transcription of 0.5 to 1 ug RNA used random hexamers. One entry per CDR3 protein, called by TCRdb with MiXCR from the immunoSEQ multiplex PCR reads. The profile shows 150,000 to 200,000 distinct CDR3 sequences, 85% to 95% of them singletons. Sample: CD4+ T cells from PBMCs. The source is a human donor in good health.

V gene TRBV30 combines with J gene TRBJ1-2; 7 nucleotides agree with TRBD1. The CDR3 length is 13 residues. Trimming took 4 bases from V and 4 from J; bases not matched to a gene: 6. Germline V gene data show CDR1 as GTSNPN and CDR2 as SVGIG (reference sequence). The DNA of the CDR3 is TGTGCCTGGAAACACAGGGGAACCTATGGCTACACCTTC. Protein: CAWKHRGTYGYTF.

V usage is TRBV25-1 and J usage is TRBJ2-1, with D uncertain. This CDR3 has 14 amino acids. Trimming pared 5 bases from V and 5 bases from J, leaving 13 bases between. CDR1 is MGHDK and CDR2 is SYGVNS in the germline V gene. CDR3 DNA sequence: TGTGCCAGCAGTCGTCTTCCAGAGGACAATGAGCAGTTCTTC. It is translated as CASSRLPEDNEQFF.

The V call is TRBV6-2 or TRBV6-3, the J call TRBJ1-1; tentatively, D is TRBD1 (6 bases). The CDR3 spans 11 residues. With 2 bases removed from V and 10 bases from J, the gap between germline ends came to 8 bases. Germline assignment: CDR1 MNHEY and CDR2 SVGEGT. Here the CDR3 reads CASSYAGAAFF. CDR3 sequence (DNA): TGTGCCAGCAGTTACGCGGGGGCAGCTTTCTTT.

The CDR3 spells CASSSDRVYGYTF. DNA for the CDR3: TGTGCCAGCAGCAGCGACAGGGTGTATGGCTACACCTTC. V gene TRBV5-4 combines with J gene TRBJ1-2, with 7 bases that match TRBD1. The trim removed 4 bases at V and 5 bases at J, leaving 5 bases unmatched. Germline CDR1 is SGHNT and CDR2 is YYREEE (reference sequence). CDR3 length: 13 residues. Combining the CDR3 with reference TRBV5-4 and TRBJ1-2 gives the whole variable domain ETGVTQSPTHLIKTRGQQVTLRCSSQSGHNTVSWYQQALGQGPQFIFQYYREEENGRGNFPPRFSGLQFPNYSSELNVNALELDDSALYLCASSSDRVYGYTFGSGTRLTVV.

CDR3 nucleotide sequence: TGTGCCAGCAGTTACCTAGCGGGAGGGCCGGAGAATGAGCAGTTCTTC. It specifies CASSYLAGGPENEQFF. The chain has TRBV6-2 or TRBV6-3 and TRBJ2-1, with 12 bases that match TRBD2. This CDR3 has 16 residues. Trimming removed 2 bases from V and 7 bases from J; junction bases left unmatched: 6. Germline CDR1 MNHEY, CDR2 SVGEGT.

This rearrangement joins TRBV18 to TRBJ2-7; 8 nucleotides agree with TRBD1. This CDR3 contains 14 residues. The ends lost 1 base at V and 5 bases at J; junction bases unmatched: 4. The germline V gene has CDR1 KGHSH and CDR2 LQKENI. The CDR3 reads CASSPQKTGDEQYF. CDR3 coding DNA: TGTGCCAGCTCACCACAGAAGACAGGGGACGAGCAGTACTTC.

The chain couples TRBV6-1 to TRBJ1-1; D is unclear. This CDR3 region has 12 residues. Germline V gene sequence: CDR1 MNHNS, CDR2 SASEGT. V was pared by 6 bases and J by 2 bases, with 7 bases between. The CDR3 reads CASRTANTEAFF. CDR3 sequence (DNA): TGTGCCAGCAGAACAGCTAACACTGAAGCTTTCTTT.

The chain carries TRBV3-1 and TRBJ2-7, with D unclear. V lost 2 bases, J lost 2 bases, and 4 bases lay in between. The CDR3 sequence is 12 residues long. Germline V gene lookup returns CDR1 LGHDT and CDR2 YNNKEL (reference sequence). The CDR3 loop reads CASSQSPYEQYF. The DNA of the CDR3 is TGTGCCAGCAGCCAATCTCCCTACGAGCAGTACTTC.